Shown below are 21 T cell receptor beta chains from a single sample sequenced in a study of control samples from healthy donors and cancer patients. Libraries were prepared by immunoSEQ multiplex PCR; TCRdb keeps only in-frame clonotypes and omits some of them. The sample has over 100,000 clones, about 90% seen once. Sample: blood. The receptor set was obtained from a woman between 50 and 59 years old in good health.

This chain connects TRBV3-1 (or the pseudogene TRBV3-2) to TRBJ1-6, with no clear D. Germline-derived CDR1 and CDR2 are LGHDT and YNNKEL (reference sequence). The CDR3 is 16 residues long. V was trimmed by 1 base and J by 0 bases, leaving 7 bases between them. This chain's CDR3 is CASSQVPSSYNSPLHF. The CDR3 DNA reads TGTGCCAGCAGCCAAGTTCCCAGCTCCTATAATTCACCCCTCCACTTT.

J is TRBJ2-5 and V is TRBV19; D gene unclear. This CDR3 has 13 amino acids. CDR1 and CDR2 from the germline V gene are LNHDA and SQIVND (reference sequence). V was cut by 2 bases and J by 2 bases, with 6 bases left in between. The CDR3: CASSISAQETQYF. The CDR3 DNA is TGTGCCAGTAGTATAAGCGCTCAAGAGACCCAGTACTTC.

As for this clone: The junction shows a germline mismatch at one end, possibly a read error. This rearrangement joins TRBV5-6 to TRBJ1-2; tentative D call: TRBD1 (5 bases). CDR3 length: 14 amino acids. The V gene's germline CDR1 is SGHDT and CDR2 YYEEEE. CDR3 in amino acids: CASSLGPLNYVYTF. In nucleotides, the CDR3 is TGTGCCAGCAGCCTGGGGCCCCTTAACTATGTCTACACCTTC. Looking up the rest from reference TRBV5-6 and TRBJ1-2 gives the full variable domain: DAGVTQSPTHLIKTRGQQVTLRCSPKSGHDTVSWYQQALGQGPQFIFQYYEEEERQRGNFPDRFSGHQFPNYSSELNVNALLLGDSALYLCASSLGPLNYVYTFGSGTRLTVV.

This chain links TRBV11-2 with TRBJ1-2; D unresolved. Germline V lookup: CDR1 SGHAT, CDR2 FQNNGV. Trimming shortened V by 1 base and J by 5 bases, and 14 bases separated the two germline ends. The CDR3 runs 15 residues. CDR3 sequence: CASSLGAQKVYGYTF. The CDR3 nucleotides are TGTGCCAGCAGCTTAGGGGCTCAGAAGGTATATGGCTACACCTTC.

The gene calls are TRBV5-1 and TRBJ1-6; maybe TRBD1 (6 bases). Germline V gene sequence: CDR1 SGHRS, CDR2 YFSETQ. V gave up 4 bases and J gave up 10 bases, with 18 bases separating them. This CDR3 contains 15 residues. The DNA for the CDR3 is TGCGCCAGCAGCGAAGGGGGGGCGGCATCCTCACCCCTCCACTTT. It encodes CASSEGGAASSPLHF.

This rearrangement joins TRBV18 to TRBJ2-2; D may be TRBD1 (5 bases). V dropped 1 base and J dropped 2 bases, with 11 bases sitting between them. The CDR3 is 16 residues long. The germline V gene has CDR1 KGHSH and CDR2 LQKENI. For the CDR3, the DNA is TGTGCCAGCTCACCACAATTACAGGCCAACACCGGGGAGCTGTTTTTT. It yields the protein CASSPQLQANTGELFF. Drawing the rest from reference TRBV18 and TRBJ2-2, the complete variable domain is NAGVMQNPRHLVRRRGQEARLRCSPMKGHSHVYWYRQLPEEGLKFMVYLQKENIIDESGMPKERFSAEFPKEGPSILRIQQVVRGDSAAYFCASSPQLQANTGELFFGEGSRLTVL.

This chain links TRBV10-3 with TRBJ1-5; D uncertain. CDR1 ENHRY and CDR2 SYGVKD come from the germline V gene. The CDR3 is 13 amino acids. V lost 0 bases, J lost 5 bases, and 5 bases lay in between. The chain's CDR3 is CAISESGDQPQHF. In nucleotides, the CDR3 is TGTGCCATCAGTGAGTCGGGCGATCAGCCCCAGCATTTT.

The J gene is TRBJ1-3, the V gene TRBV6-5, with D unclear. This CDR3 is 16 amino acids long. The germline gives CDR1 MNHEY, CDR2 SVGAGI. V was cut by 0 bases and J by 0 bases, with 9 bases left in between. The CDR3, as DNA: TGTGCCAGCAGTTACTCGCCCACGAGCTCTGGAAACACCATATATTTT. This codes for CASSYSPTSSGNTIYF.

The chain is built from TRBV29-1 and TRBJ1-5; possible D gene TRBD1, 5 bases. The germline gives CDR1 SQVTM, CDR2 ANQGSEA. The CDR3 consists of 12 residues. Trimming pared 3 bases from V and 4 bases from J, leaving 7 bases between. In DNA, the CDR3 is TGCAGCGTTGAGGGGGGGAATCAGCCCCAGCATTTT. This gives the protein CSVEGGNQPQHF.

The chain couples TRBV2 to TRBJ2-7; TRBD1 is a possible D gene (5 bases). The V end lost 3 bases, the J end lost 3 bases, and 15 bases lay between the germline ends. This CDR3 contains 15 residues. Per germline, CDR1 SNHLY and CDR2 FYNNEI. The chain's CDR3 is CASSELTSGFYEQYF. CDR3 in DNA: TGTGCCAGCAGTGAGTTAACTTCAGGGTTCTACGAGCAGTACTTC.

The gene calls are TRBV14 and TRBJ1-5, with unresolved D. Trimming left V 0 bases short and J 5 bases short, with 5 bases between. The germline V gene has CDR1 SGHDN and CDR2 FVKESK. This CDR3 contains 13 residues. The CDR3 DNA reads TGTGCCAGCAGCCAAGAACTTTATCAGCCCCAGCATTTT. Translated: CASSQELYQPQHF.

The rearrangement joins TRBV2 to TRBJ1-1; D is undetermined. This CDR3 is built from 13 residues. V lost 3 bases, J lost 1 base, and 6 bases lay in between. CDR1 is SNHLY, CDR2 FYNNEI, per germline. CDR3 in DNA: TGTGCCAGCAGTGATGGTCGGAACACTGAAGCTTTCTTT. It specifies CASSDGRNTEAFF.

The chain recombines TRBV15 with TRBJ1-1; D is undetermined. Germline V gives CDR1 LNHNV, CDR2 YYDKDF (reference sequence). Deletions cut 0 bases from V and 11 bases from J, with 7 bases between. The CDR3 loop spans 11 amino acids. The CDR3: CATSRDMKAFF. The CDR3 nucleotides read TGTGCCACCAGCAGAGATATGAAGGCTTTCTTT.

This clone was found a few times. The chain couples TRBV2 to TRBJ1-5, with 10 bases that match TRBD1. The length of the CDR3 is 17 residues. V shed 4 bases, J shed 1 base, and the junction held 7 bases outside the gene matches. From germline, CDR1 is SNHLY and CDR2 FYNNEI. The CDR3 DNA reads as TGTGCCAGCAGTGCAGGGACAGGGGTTAGGAGCAATCAGCCCCAGCATTTT. It yields the protein CASSAGTGVRSNQPQHF. Complete variable domain (other parts from reference TRBV2 and TRBJ1-5): EPEVTQTPSHQVTQMGQEVILRCVPISNHLYFYWYRQILGQKVEFLVSFYNNEISEKSEIFDDQFSVERPDGSNFTLKIRSTKLEDSAMYFCASSAGTGVRSNQPQHFGDGTRLSIL.

V and J are TRBV5-1 and TRBJ2-5; 13 positions agree with TRBD2. Germline lookup yields CDR1 SGHRS and CDR2 YFSETQ. V lost 4 bases and J lost 4; bases outside the gene matches: 4. This CDR3 region has 15 residues. The CDR3 here is CASSPGLAGVETQYF. The DNA of the CDR3 is TGCGCCAGCAGCCCTGGACTAGCGGGAGTAGAGACCCAGTACTTC.

The V call is TRBV9, the J call TRBJ2-1; TRBD1 agrees at 8 bases. The CDR3 has 14 amino acids. From germline, CDR1 is SGDLS and CDR2 YYNGEE. Trimming cost V 4 bases and J 4 bases; bases outside gene matches: 4. The DNA for the CDR3 is TGTGCCAGCAGCCCGTGGACAGGGTACAATGAGCAGTTCTTC. It is translated as CASSPWTGYNEQFF.

About this clone itself: Because the CDR3's place on the DNA is in doubt, the DNA is left out and the CDR3 is given as listed by TCRdb. The chain combines TRBV14 with TRBJ2-3; TRBD2, the D gene given by the table, was not confirmed from the DNA. The CDR3 length equals 11 residues, ends included. Germline values: CDR1 SGHDN, CDR2 FVKESK. The CDR3: CASSFGGGTYF.

There are a few counts of this clone. V gene TRBV9 combines with J gene TRBJ2-2; D is unclear. The V end was cut by 3 bases, the J end by 4 bases, with 13 bases between. This CDR3 comprises 15 residues. Germline CDR1 is SGDLS and CDR2 is YYNGEE. In nucleotides, the CDR3 is TGTGCCAGCAGCGCCCTCTCACTCAGCACCGGGGAGCTGTTTTTT. Amino acid sequence: CASSALSLSTGELFF.

The chain links TRBV5-1 to TRBJ2-1; D gene unclear. Germline V gene sequence: CDR1 SGHRS, CDR2 YFSETQ. V dropped 0 bases and J dropped 5 bases, with 9 bases sitting between them. The CDR3 runs 14 residues. DNA of the CDR3: TGCGCCAGCAGCTTGGGTTCAGGAAACAATGAGCAGTTCTTC. It encodes CASSLGSGNNEQFF. The full variable domain, with the rest looked up from reference TRBV5-1 and TRBJ2-1, is KAGVTQTPRYLIKTRGQQVTLSCSPISGHRSVSWYQQTPGQGLQFLFEYFSETQRNKGNFPGRFSGRQFSNSRSEMNVSTLELGDSALYLCASSLGSGNNEQFFGPGTRLTVL.

The CDR3 DNA follows: TGCGCCAGCAGTGAGTTCGGGAACACTGAAGCTTTCTTT. The encoded protein is CASSEFGNTEAFF. The chain uses TRBV10-1 and TRBJ1-1; D ambiguous. The CDR3 runs 13 residues. V lost 1 base, J lost 1 base, and 4 bases lay in between. Germline CDR1 and CDR2: WNHNN and SYGVQD (reference sequence).

The rearrangement links TRBV5-5 to TRBJ1-3; D is ambiguous. Looked up from germline, CDR1 is SGHKS and CDR2 is YYEKEE (reference sequence). V was trimmed by 6 bases and J by 2 bases, leaving 12 bases between them. The CDR3 is 14 amino acids. The CDR3 sequence is CASTYGSTGNTIYF. CDR3 nucleotide sequence: TGTGCCAGCACCTACGGGTCGACTGGAAACACCATATATTTT.